This entry lists 14 T cell receptor beta chains sequenced from one sample in a study of blood T cells in healthy people across ages. Primed by a sample-barcoded 5' primer and a J-beta primer mix, a second PCR proceeded for 7 to 11 cycles. TCRdb independently ran MiXCR on the 5' RACE reads; one entry per CDR3 protein. The profile covers 450,000 to 700,000 distinct CDR3 sequences, with approximately 25% appearing a single time and less than 20% taken by the ten largest. The sequenced sample was blood. The receptor set was obtained from a woman aged 70-85 years in good health.

The V and J genes are TRBV7-8 and TRBJ2-4; possible D gene TRBD2, 6 bases. Germline V gives CDR1 SGHVS, CDR2 FQNEAQ. There are 20 residues in the CDR3. Between the trimmed V and J ends, which lost 5 bases and 15 bases, there was a span of 41 bases. CDR3 sequence reads: CASSPGRKSHPILAKNIWYF. CDR3 DNA: TGTGCCAGCAGCCCGGGGAGGAAATCCCACCCAATCTTAGCCAAAAACATTTGGTACTTC.

The rearrangement joins TRBV4-3 to TRBJ2-3; D tentatively fits TRBD1 or TRBD2 (5 bases each). This CDR3 is built from 14 residues. Germline V gene lookup returns CDR1 LGHNA and CDR2 YSLEER. V was cut by 6 bases and J by 7 bases, with 17 bases left in between. CDR3 sequence reads: CASRTEQEGNTQYF. The CDR3 bases are TGCGCCAGCAGGACAGAACAAGAGGGGAATACGCAGTATTTT.

This clonotype was observed many times. The chain carries TRBV18 and TRBJ2-1, with 8 nucleotides matching TRBD1. The last part of the DNA fits TRBJ2-7 better; the J call may be wrong. Looked up from germline, CDR1 is KGHSH and CDR2 is LQKENI. CDR3 length: 14 amino acids. The CDR3 region has the DNA TGTGCCAGCTCACGGACAGGGCTCTTCTACGAGCAGTACTTC. Protein product: CASSRTGLFYEQYF.

The J gene is TRBJ1-6, the V gene TRBV6-1; 9 bases fit TRBD1. This CDR3 comprises 15 residues. Germline V gene lookup returns CDR1 MNHNS and CDR2 SASEGT. The junction had 6 bases not matched to a gene; V was cut back by 5 bases and J by 7 bases. The CDR3 DNA reads TGTGCCAGCAGTCTACAGGGGGCTGGGAATTCACCCCTCCACTTT. This gives the protein CASSLQGAGNSPLHF.

This clonotype has just a few counts. J is TRBJ1-1 and V is TRBV6-2 or TRBV6-3; D remains unclear. CDR3 size: 13 residues. Germline CDR1 and CDR2: MNHEY and SVGEGT. The CDR3 DNA is TGTGGGGCGGCAGGTCACGATGGCACTGAAGCTTTCTTT. Translated, it gives CGAAGHDGTEAFF.

This clonotype was seen a handful of times. The junction and the germline gene differ at one end; a read error may be behind it. DNA for the CDR3: TGTGCCAGCAGGCGAGGGGATACGCAATATTTT. It translates to CASRRGDTQYF. The chain recombines TRBV7-2 with TRBJ2-3; D possibly matches TRBD1 or TRBD2 (5 bases each). The CDR3 extends over 11 amino acids. Germline lookup yields CDR1 SGHTA and CDR2 FQGNSA. Supplemented by reference TRBV7-2 and TRBJ2-3, the full variable domain reads GAGVSQSPSNKVTEKGKDVELRCDPISGHTALYWYRQSLGQGLEFLIYFQGNSAPDKSGLPSDRFSAERTGGSVSTLTIQRTQQEDSAVYLCASRRGDTQYFGPGTRLTVL.

This chain connects TRBV7-2 to TRBJ2-5; D gene ambiguous. The J call could be wrong; TRBJ2-1 is a better fit for the DNA end. The CDR3 runs 14 residues. Germline assignment: CDR1 SGHTA and CDR2 FQGNSA. CDR3 residues: CASSLARIGNEQFF. DNA of the CDR3: TGTGCCAGCAGCTTAGCGCGAATCGGCAATGAGCAGTTCTTC.

The chain employs TRBV20-1 and TRBJ2-4; TRBD1 or TRBD2 may be the D gene (5 bases each). CDR1 and CDR2 from the germline V gene are DFQATT and SNEGSKA (reference sequence). This CDR3 is built from 15 residues. V lost 4 bases to trimming and J lost 0 bases, with 13 bases between them. CDR3 protein: CSATVSGTAKNIQYF. CDR3 bases: TGCAGTGCTACCGTCTCGGGGACAGCCAAAAACATTCAGTACTTC.

The chain joins TRBV29-1 to TRBJ2-5; D might be TRBD1 (5 bases). Germline V gene lookup returns CDR1 SQVTM and CDR2 ANQGSEA. The CDR3 consists of 11 residues. Trimming pared 6 bases from V and 2 bases from J, leaving 7 bases between. The CDR3 is CSVGQQETQYF. The CDR3 nucleotides read TGCAGCGTAGGACAACAAGAGACCCAGTACTTC.

V is TRBV18 and J is TRBJ2-1; possibly TRBD2 for D (6 bases). V lost 0 bases and J lost 2, with 11 bases in between. The CDR3 covers 16 residues. Germline V lookup: CDR1 KGHSH, CDR2 LQKENI. CDR3 DNA sequence: TGTGCCAGCTCACCACCGAGCGGGCTCGCCTACAATGAGCAGTTCTTC. Translation: CASSPPSGLAYNEQFF.

This clonotype has only a few counts. V usage is TRBV7-7 and J usage is TRBJ2-3; no definite D call. V lost 0 bases and J 4 bases, leaving 8 bases between the germline ends. Germline values: CDR1 SSHAT, CDR2 FNYEAQ (reference sequence). The CDR3 sequence is 14 residues long. The CDR3 sequence is CASSLAGFADTQYF. As DNA, the CDR3 is TGTGCCAGCAGCTTAGCAGGGTTCGCAGATACGCAGTATTTT.

This clonotype was observed a handful of times. V and J are TRBV6-2 or TRBV6-3 and TRBJ1-2; perhaps TRBD1 as D (5 bases). Trimming left V 4 bases short and J 6 bases short, with 12 bases between. Germline V gene lookup returns CDR1 MNHEY and CDR2 SVGEGT. There are 13 residues in the CDR3. The CDR3 DNA follows: TGTGCCAGCAGTTTAGCGGGGCGGAATGGCTACACCTTC. This gives the protein CASSLAGRNGYTF.

In its sample, this clonotype was seen many times. V is TRBV2 and J is TRBJ1-1; D gene ambiguous. The CDR3 runs to 12 residues. Germline CDR1 SNHLY, CDR2 FYNNEI. Trimming removed 7 bases at V and 3 bases at J, with 9 bases between. CDR3 DNA sequence: TGTGCCAGCACCCGGGAGGACACTGAAGCTTTCTTT. Encoded protein: CASTREDTEAFF.

The CDR3 DNA sequence: TGTGCCAGCAGTGGCGGTGCCCTCCAAGAGACCCAGTACTTC. Translation gives CASSGGALQETQYF. This chain connects TRBV2 to TRBJ2-5; D is ambiguous. V lost 4 bases and J lost 1, with 10 bases in between. Germline assignment: CDR1 SNHLY and CDR2 FYNNEI. The CDR3 is made up of 14 amino acids.